The rows below give T cell receptor beta chains drawn from one sample of a study of metastatic and nonmetastatic thyroid tumors. TCRdb re-called the PCR reads with MiXCR. This sample has 30,000 to 35,000 clones, with about a sixth found just once. The sequencing sample was made of blood. These receptors came from a female donor with papillary thyroid cancer or a benign thyroid nodule (not recorded which). Some clones in this sample may be carry-over from other donors' samples. Each CDR3 is given with its conserved first and last residue. The D gene is left open where the match is weak. Clone size is stated in some rows and not others, as once, few, many or a class when expanded.

. | many | TRBJ1-1 | TRBV11-3 | CASSSSNMNTEAFF | TGTGCCAGCAGCTCGAGTAACATGAACACTGAAGCTTTCTTT
TRBD2 | . | TRBJ2-1 | TRBV20-1 | CSARSGPSGSFNEQFF | TGCAGTGCTAGAAGTGGCCCTAGCGGGAGTTTCAATGAGCAGTTCTTC
TRBD2 | many | TRBJ2-7 | TRBV5-5 | CASSLGLGGYEQYF | TGTGCCAGCAGCTTGGGTCTCGGGGGGTACGAGCAGTACTTC
TRBD1 | many | TRBJ1-4 | TRBV25-1 | CANSEYGQGANMANEKLFF | TGTGCCAACAGTGAATATGGACAGGGGGCAAATATGGCTAATGAAAAACTGTTTTTT
. | many | TRBJ2-7 | TRBV5-6 | CASSSNWDYEQYF | TGTGCCAGCAGCTCTAACTGGGACTACGAGCAGTACTTC
. | . | TRBJ2-3 | TRBV4-1 | CASSQEIRIDTQYF | TGCGCCAGCAGCCAAGAAATACGCATAGATACGCAGTATTTT
. | many | TRBJ2-5 | TRBV12-3/TRBV12-4 | CASSLVGREETQYF | TGTGCCAGCAGTTTAGTGGGACGAGAAGAGACCCAGTACTTC
. | . | TRBJ1-6 | TRBV20-1 | CSARPPGGLNSPLHF | TGCAGTGCTAGACCCCCAGGTGGACTAAATTCACCCCTCCACTTT
. | medium-sized | TRBJ2-3 | TRBV12-3/TRBV12-4 | CASSLARVVGLPDTQYF | TGTGCCAGCAGTTTAGCGCGAGTTGTGGGTCTCCCAGATACGCAGTATTTT
. | many | TRBJ2-5 | TRBV10-3 | CAISEDNRTQYF | TGTGCCATCAGTGAGGATAACAGGACCCAGTACTTC